This T cell receptor beta chain was documented in a study of T cell changes during pregnancy in multiple sclerosis. With respect to this clone: Other DNA sequences in this specimen translate into the identical CDR3.

Here immunoSEQ multiplex PCR was the method, and the copy in TCRdb shows in-frame clones only, minus some. Counted here are fewer than 70,000 clones, 80% to 95% occurring once; the ten biggest clones make up roughly 1.3%. Here the sequenced sample was peripheral blood, taken in the second trimester of pregnancy. This TCR derives from a female donor with multiple sclerosis, enrolled in a pregnancy study.

The CDR3 spells CASSIGGTVYEQYF. The CDR3 DNA sequence: TGTGCCAGTAGTATAGGCGGGACAGTGTACGAGCAGTACTTC. The rearrangement uses TRBV19 and TRBJ2-7, with a tentative D call TRBD1 (7 bases). CDR1 and CDR2 (germline): LNHDA, SQIVND (reference sequence). This CDR3 spans 14 amino acids. V was clipped by 1 base and J by 4 bases, with 11 bases between them.